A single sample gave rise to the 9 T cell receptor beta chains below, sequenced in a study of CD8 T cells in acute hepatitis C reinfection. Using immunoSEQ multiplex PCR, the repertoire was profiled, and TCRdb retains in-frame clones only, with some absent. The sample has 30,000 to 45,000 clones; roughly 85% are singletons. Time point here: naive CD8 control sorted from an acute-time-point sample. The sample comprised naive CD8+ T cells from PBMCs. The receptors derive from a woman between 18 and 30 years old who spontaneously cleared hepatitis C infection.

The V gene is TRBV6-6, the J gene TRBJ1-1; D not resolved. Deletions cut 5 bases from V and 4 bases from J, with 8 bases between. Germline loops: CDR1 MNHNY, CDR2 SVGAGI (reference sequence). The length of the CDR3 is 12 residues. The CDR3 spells CASSPSATEAFF. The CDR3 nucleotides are TGTGCCAGCAGTCCGTCGGCCACTGAAGCTTTCTTT.

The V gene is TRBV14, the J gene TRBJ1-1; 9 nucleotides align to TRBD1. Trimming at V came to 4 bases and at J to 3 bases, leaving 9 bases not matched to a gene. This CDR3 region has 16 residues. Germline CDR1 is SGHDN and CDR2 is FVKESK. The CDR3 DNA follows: TGTGCCAGCAGCCGGACAGGGGCGTTCGCCTACACTGAAGCTTTCTTT. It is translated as CASSRTGAFAYTEAFF.

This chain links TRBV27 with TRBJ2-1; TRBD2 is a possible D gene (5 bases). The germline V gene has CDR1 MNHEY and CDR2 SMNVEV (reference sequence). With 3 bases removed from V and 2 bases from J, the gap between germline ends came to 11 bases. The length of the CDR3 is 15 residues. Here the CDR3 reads CASSLDSPTYNEQFF. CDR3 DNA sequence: TGTGCCAGCAGTTTGGACTCACCGACCTACAATGAGCAGTTCTTC.

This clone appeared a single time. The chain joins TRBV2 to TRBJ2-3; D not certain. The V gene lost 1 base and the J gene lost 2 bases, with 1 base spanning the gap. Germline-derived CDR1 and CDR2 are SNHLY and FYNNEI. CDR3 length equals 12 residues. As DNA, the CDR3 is TGTGCCAGCAGTGAAGACACAGATACGCAGTATTTT. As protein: CASSEDTDTQYF.

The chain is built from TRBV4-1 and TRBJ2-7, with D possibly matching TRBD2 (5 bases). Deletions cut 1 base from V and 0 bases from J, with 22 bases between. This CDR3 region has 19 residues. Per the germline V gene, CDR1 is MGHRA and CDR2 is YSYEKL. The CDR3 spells CASSQGPPEGAESSYEQYF. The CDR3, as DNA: TGCGCCAGCAGCCAAGGACCCCCTGAGGGAGCGGAGAGCTCCTACGAGCAGTACTTC.

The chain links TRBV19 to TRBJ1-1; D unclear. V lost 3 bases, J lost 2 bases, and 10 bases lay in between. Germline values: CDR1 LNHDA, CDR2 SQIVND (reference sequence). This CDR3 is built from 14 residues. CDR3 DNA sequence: TGTGCCAGTAGTATTCTGGATCTAAACACTGAAGCTTTCTTT. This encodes CASSILDLNTEAFF.

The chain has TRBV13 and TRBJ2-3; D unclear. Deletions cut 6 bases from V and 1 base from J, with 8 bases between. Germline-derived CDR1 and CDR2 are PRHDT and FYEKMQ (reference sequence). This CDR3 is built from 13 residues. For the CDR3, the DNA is TGTGCCAGCAGGCCCGCAGGCACAGATACGCAGTATTTT. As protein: CASRPAGTDTQYF.

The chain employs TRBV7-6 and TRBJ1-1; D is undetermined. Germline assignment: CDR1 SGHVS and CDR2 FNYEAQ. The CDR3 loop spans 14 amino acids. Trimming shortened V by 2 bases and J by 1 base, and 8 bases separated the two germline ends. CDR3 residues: CASSLFLGNTEAFF. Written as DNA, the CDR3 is TGTGCCAGCAGCTTATTTTTAGGGAACACTGAAGCTTTCTTT.

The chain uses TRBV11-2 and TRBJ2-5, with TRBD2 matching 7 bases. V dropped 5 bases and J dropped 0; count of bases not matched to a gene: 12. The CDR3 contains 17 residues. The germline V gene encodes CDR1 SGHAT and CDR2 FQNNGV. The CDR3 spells CASSPPGGGTYQETQYF. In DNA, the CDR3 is TGTGCCAGCAGCCCCCCGGGAGGCGGGACGTACCAAGAGACCCAGTACTTC.